This T cell receptor beta chain was retrieved from a study of Tregs in tolerant kidney transplant recipients. Overall study: Recipients received nonmyeloablative bone marrow transplants from related graft donors, with transient mixed chimerism.

Unstimulated Tregs (CD4+CD25+CD127-) and CD4+CD25- non-Tregs were sorted from PBMCs. Turning to this clone: Its antigen is as yet unknown. Read coverage stops 3 residues before the CDR3 terminus; the germline J gene supplies the remainder.

Some clones are missing from TCRdb's copy, which holds only in-frame ones; the method was immunoSEQ multiplex PCR. Seen in this sample are tens of thousands of clones; the ten most common clones hold about 0.83%. The study, taken as a whole, reports: Few patients were studied, so findings need validation in larger groups. Donor-specific Treg expansion exceeded global Treg expansion in tolerant patients, suggesting antigen drive.

Looked up from germline, CDR1 is SGHVS and CDR2 is FQNEAQ. This CDR3 is built from 13 residues. The sequence was collected from a human donor who received a combined kidney and bone marrow transplant. The chain recombines TRBV7-8 with TRBJ1-2; 7 bases map to TRBD1. Sequenced here: CD4+ T cells from blood, sampled before the transplant. CDR3 DNA, as far as it was read: TGTGCCAGCAGCGCGACAGGGAATGGGGGC. Its protein is CASSATGNGG. The CDR3 in full is CASSATGNGGYTF.